Here is one TCR beta chain with its context. Its antigen is unidentified. The data were taken from a study of CXCR3-negative and CXCR3-positive naive CD8 T cells. Broader study findings: In both naive subsets diversity was comparably high, whereas memory CD8+ cells showed much lower diversity. CXCR3-negative and CXCR3-positive naive cells shared comparable TRBV-TRBJ usage, but memory cells did not. Naive CXCR3-positive cells had TRB CDR3s more hydrophobic than those of CXCR3-negative naive cells.

Naivety in CD8+ T cells corresponded to a CD45RO-CCR7+CD27+CD95- phenotype. The CDR3 is 16 amino acids. The germline CDR1 and CDR2 sequences are KGHSY and FQNENV. In preparing the TRB cDNA libraries, 5' RACE with UMI labels was used. TCRdb reprocessed the 5' RACE reads and keeps a single row for each CDR3 protein, giving no DNA. The sample has under 75,000 distinct CDR3 sequences. The sequence was collected from a human donor in good health. Some clones in this sample may be carry-over from other donors' samples. The rearrangement links TRBV16 to TRBJ1-4; the TRBD1 assignment by TCRdb is unverifiable without DNA. Source material: naive CXCR3+ CD8+ T cells from blood. Subset of the sample: CD45RO-CCR7+CD27+CD95- naive CD8+ T cells expressing CXCR3 (TNR3+). This CDR3 is CASSRFRSGRGEKLFF.